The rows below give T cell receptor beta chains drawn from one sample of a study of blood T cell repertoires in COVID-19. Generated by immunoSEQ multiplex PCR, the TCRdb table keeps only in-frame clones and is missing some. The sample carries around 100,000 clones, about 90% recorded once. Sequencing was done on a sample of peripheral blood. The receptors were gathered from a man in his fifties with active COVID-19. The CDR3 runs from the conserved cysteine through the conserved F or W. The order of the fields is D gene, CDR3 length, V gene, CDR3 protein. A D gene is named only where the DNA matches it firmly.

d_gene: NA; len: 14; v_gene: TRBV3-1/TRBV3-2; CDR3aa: CASSQSGSNYGYTF
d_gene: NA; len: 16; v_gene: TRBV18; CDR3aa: CASSPGVSSYNSPLHF
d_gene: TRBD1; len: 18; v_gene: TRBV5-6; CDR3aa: CASRLRDRALGFQETQYF
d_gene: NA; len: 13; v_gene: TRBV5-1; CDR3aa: CASIGPTGKEAFF
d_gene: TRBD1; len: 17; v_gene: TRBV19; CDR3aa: CASSFYETGPFTDTQYF
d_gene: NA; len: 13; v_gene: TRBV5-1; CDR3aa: CASSSAGVTEAFF
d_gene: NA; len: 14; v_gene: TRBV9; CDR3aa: CASSLGDSQGLQYF
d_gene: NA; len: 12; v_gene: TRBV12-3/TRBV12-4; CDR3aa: CASSPDTGELFF
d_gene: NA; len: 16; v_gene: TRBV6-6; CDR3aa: CASSFTPGVDNSPLHF
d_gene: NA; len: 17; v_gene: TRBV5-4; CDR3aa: CASSASGLGAHQETQYF
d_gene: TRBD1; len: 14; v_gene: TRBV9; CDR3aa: CASRQGQTTGELFF
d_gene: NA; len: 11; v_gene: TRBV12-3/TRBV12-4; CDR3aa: CASSLRNTIYF
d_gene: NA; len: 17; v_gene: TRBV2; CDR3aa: CASQGTLRTSGANVLTF
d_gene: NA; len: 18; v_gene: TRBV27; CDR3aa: CASSLSSSRTANTGELFF
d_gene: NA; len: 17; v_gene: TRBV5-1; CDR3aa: CASSLKVNRQNTGELFF
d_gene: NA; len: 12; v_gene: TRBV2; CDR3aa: CASSDSFYGYTF
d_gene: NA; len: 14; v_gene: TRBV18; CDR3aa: CASRTADSNQPQHF
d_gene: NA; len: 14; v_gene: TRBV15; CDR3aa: CATSNSGDTGELFF
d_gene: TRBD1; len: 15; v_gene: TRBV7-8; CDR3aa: CASSLAPQGEYGYTF
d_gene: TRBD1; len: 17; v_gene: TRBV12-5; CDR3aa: CASGLAGQGRIGYEQYF